The 27 T cell receptor beta chains below come from one sample, sequenced in a study of blood T cell repertoires in COVID-19. Sequencing was performed with immunoSEQ multiplex PCR; in TCRdb, only in-frame clones are kept and a portion is missing. The data hold some 220,000 clones, with 75% to 85% observed a single time. Sequenced material: peripheral blood. The receptors stem from a woman in her 70s with COVID-19, enrolled during active disease.

Worth noting for this clone: The junction departs from germline at one end; a sequencing error may be responsible. This chain uses TRBV2 with TRBJ2-3; TRBD2 is a possible D gene (6 bases). Germline V gene sequence: CDR1 SNHLY, CDR2 FYNNEI. This CDR3 spans 14 amino acids. This CDR3 is CASSPDWSPSPGDF. CDR3 DNA sequence: TGTGCCAGCAGCCCGGACTGGTCTCCCTCCCCGGGGGATTTT.

J is TRBJ2-5 and V is TRBV28, with D possibly being TRBD1 (7 bases). Trimming took 10 bases from V and 2 from J, leaving 20 bases between them. The CDR3 has 15 amino acids. The germline gives CDR1 MDHEN, CDR2 SYDVKM. The DNA of the CDR3 is TGTGCCACCCATGCAGGGGGGTTACTTCAAGAGACCCAGTACTTC. Translated, it gives CATHAGGLLQETQYF.

The chain employs TRBV5-4 and TRBJ2-1, with 11 bases identical to TRBD2. After removal of 3 bases from V and 4 bases from J, the junction contained 6 bases not matched to a gene. CDR3 length equals 16 residues. Germline CDR1 is SGHNT and CDR2 is YYREEE (reference sequence). The CDR3 spells CASSSVAGGEYNEQFF. The DNA for the CDR3 is TGTGCCAGCAGCTCCGTAGCGGGAGGGGAGTACAATGAGCAGTTCTTC.

The chain carries TRBV9 and TRBJ2-2; 7 nucleotides match TRBD1. Germline V gives CDR1 SGDLS, CDR2 YYNGEE. The trim removed 6 bases at V and 4 bases at J, leaving 9 bases unmatched. The CDR3 loop spans 15 amino acids. CDR3 nucleotides: TGTGCCAGCACCGTCGAGGGGGCCGGCACCGGGGAGCTGTTTTTT. This translates into CASTVEGAGTGELFF.

The chain joins TRBV4-1 to TRBJ2-7; maybe TRBD1 (5 bases). The CDR3 is 15 amino acids. Germline V gene data show CDR1 as MGHRA and CDR2 as YSYEKL. Trimming took 4 bases from V and 0 from J, leaving 13 bases between them. The CDR3 sequence is CASSPTEISSYEQYF. CDR3 sequence (DNA): TGCGCCAGCAGCCCGACAGAAATCAGCTCCTACGAGCAGTACTTC.

The rearrangement joins TRBV14 to TRBJ2-7; 10 bases match TRBD1. V lost 6 bases to trimming and J lost 3 bases; unmatched junction nucleotides: 8. CDR1 SGHDN and CDR2 FVKESK come from the germline V gene. The CDR3 extends over 15 amino acids. CDR3 bases: TGTGCCAGCAGTCTCCTGGGACAGGGGAGCTACGAGCAGTACTTC. It specifies CASSLLGQGSYEQYF.

The chain links TRBV11-2 to TRBJ2-7, with D perhaps TRBD2 (7 bases). The V end was cut by 6 bases, the J end by 6 bases, with 21 bases between. The CDR3 contains 15 residues. Germline lookup yields CDR1 SGHAT and CDR2 FQNNGV. For the CDR3, the DNA is TGTGCCAGCAGAGGAAGGGGGACTACCAGCAGCGAGCAGTACTTC. Translating gives CASRGRGTTSSEQYF.

The chain has TRBV5-4 and TRBJ1-1, with D tentatively TRBD1 (5 bases). Germline V lookup: CDR1 SGHNT, CDR2 YYREEE (reference sequence). Trimming cost V 2 bases and J 0 bases, with 11 bases left between them. The CDR3 sequence is 15 residues long. CDR3 amino acids: CASSLTGDMNTEAFF. In nucleotides, the CDR3 is TGTGCCAGCAGCTTAACAGGAGACATGAACACTGAAGCTTTCTTT.

This chain joins TRBV5-1 and TRBJ2-5, with 11 bases that match TRBD2. CDR3 length equals 14 residues. Germline CDR1 is SGHRS and CDR2 is YFSETQ. The V gene end was trimmed by 4 bases and the J gene end by 9 bases; junction bases not matched to a gene: 8. In DNA, the CDR3 is TGCGCCAGCAGCGTGGGACTAGCGGACTTGGCCCAGTACTTC. The encoded protein is CASSVGLADLAQYF.

As to this clone: This CDR3 is also generated by other DNA sequences in the sample. V and J are TRBV18 and TRBJ2-3; D possibly corresponds to TRBD1 (6 bases). Trimming stripped 1 base from V and 0 bases from J, with 8 bases between. The CDR3 contains 15 residues. Germline CDR1 is KGHSH and CDR2 is LQKENI. DNA for the CDR3: TGTGCCAGCTCACCACTGGGGGCTAGCACAGATACGCAGTATTTT. This codes for CASSPLGASTDTQYF.

V is TRBV29-1 and J is TRBJ1-4; D gene ambiguous. With 7 bases removed from V and 3 bases from J, the gap between germline ends came to 12 bases. The CDR3 loop spans 13 amino acids. Per germline, CDR1 SQVTM and CDR2 ANQGSEA. CDR3 in DNA: TGCAGCGCCCCCACGGTGCCTAATGAAAAACTGTTTTTT. This encodes CSAPTVPNEKLFF.

The gene calls are TRBV6-5 and TRBJ1-2; D unclear. Trimming cost V 0 bases and J 5 bases, with 10 bases left between them. This CDR3 region has 14 residues. Germline CDR1 and CDR2: MNHEY and SVGAGI. CDR3 coding DNA: TGTGCCAGCAGTTACTCGAGGGCCCCATATGGCTACACCTTC. Encoded protein: CASSYSRAPYGYTF.

This clone was seen just once. The rearrangement uses TRBV4-1 and TRBJ2-7; no clear D. Per the germline V gene, CDR1 is MGHRA and CDR2 is YSYEKL. V was clipped by 1 base and J by 4 bases, with 11 bases between them. The CDR3 is made up of 14 amino acids. The CDR3: CASSQALNYYEQYF. The DNA of the CDR3 is TGCGCCAGCAGCCAAGCCCTTAACTATTACGAGCAGTACTTC.

J is TRBJ1-2 and V is TRBV2; D gene uncertain. Trimming shortened V by 4 bases and J by 3 bases, and 9 bases separated the two germline ends. The CDR3 is made up of 13 amino acids. Per germline, CDR1 SNHLY and CDR2 FYNNEI. The DNA of the CDR3 is TGTGCCAGCAGTGTCGACAATGACTATGGCTACACCTTC. It encodes CASSVDNDYGYTF. Based on the CDR3 plus reference TRBV2 and TRBJ1-2, the full variable domain is EPEVTQTPSHQVTQMGQEVILRCVPISNHLYFYWYRQILGQKVEFLVSFYNNEISEKSEIFDDQFSVERPDGSNFTLKIRSTKLEDSAMYFCASSVDNDYGYTFGSGTRLTVV.

The CDR3 protein is CASRPRDATEAFF. The CDR3 nucleotides read TGTGCCAGCAGACCCAGGGATGCCACTGAAGCTTTCTTT. The chain recombines TRBV7-2 with TRBJ1-1; possible D gene TRBD1, 5 bases. The length of the CDR3 is 13 residues. The germline V and J ends were trimmed by 6 bases and 4 bases, with 12 bases remaining between them. The germline V gene encodes CDR1 SGHTA and CDR2 FQGNSA.

The genes are TRBV6-5 and TRBJ1-6; D not resolved. The CDR3 has 15 amino acids. CDR1 is MNHEY, CDR2 SVGAGI, per germline. Trimming pared 2 bases from V and 9 bases from J, leaving 14 bases between. CDR3 protein: CASSYMSTLSSPLHF. CDR3 sequence (DNA): TGTGCCAGCAGTTACATGTCAACCCTTAGTTCACCCCTCCACTTT.

This chain links TRBV29-1 with TRBJ1-1; D is perhaps TRBD1 (5 bases). The germline gives CDR1 SQVTM, CDR2 ANQGSEA. The CDR3 loop spans 14 amino acids. Trimming left V 3 bases short and J 4 bases short, with 15 bases between. The CDR3 spells CSVDLNWGGTEAFF. CDR3 sequence (DNA): TGCAGCGTTGATCTGAATTGGGGGGGCACTGAAGCTTTCTTT.

The chain recombines TRBV2 with TRBJ2-1; 7 bases are a match to TRBD2. This CDR3 is 17 amino acids long. CDR1 is SNHLY, CDR2 FYNNEI, per germline. The V and J ends lost 3 bases and 7 bases, in that order; junction bases with no gene match: 15. CDR3 coding DNA: TGTGCCAGCAGTGACATACCTAGCGCGGGAGTAAGAAATGAGCAGTTCTTC. Encoded protein: CASSDIPSAGVRNEQFF.

The rearrangement uses TRBV19 and TRBJ1-5; D remains ambiguous. Germline-derived CDR1 and CDR2 are LNHDA and SQIVND (reference sequence). CDR3 length: 16 amino acids. V shed 5 bases and J shed 5 bases, with 19 bases lying between them. The CDR3 nucleotides read TGTGCCAGTAGTTTAGTATTCGGGAGGGCCGATCAGCCCCAGCATTTT. The encoded protein is CASSLVFGRADQPQHF.

The chain has TRBV9 and TRBJ1-2, with TRBD1 identical over 8 bases. There are 15 residues in the CDR3. V lost 2 bases to trimming and J lost 4 bases; unmatched junction nucleotides: 7. CDR1 is SGDLS and CDR2 is YYNGEE in the germline V gene. CDR3 DNA sequence: TGTGCCAGCAGCGTTGAACAACAGGGGGTCTATGGCTACACCTTC. Encoded protein: CASSVEQQGVYGYTF.

The chain employs TRBV19 and TRBJ1-5, with 9 bases matching TRBD1. J was trimmed by 3 bases and V by 6 bases; bases with no gene match: 6. The CDR3 contains 15 residues. Germline V gene data show CDR1 as LNHDA and CDR2 as SQIVND (reference sequence). CDR3 sequence: CASRIGQGLNQPQHF. DNA for the CDR3: TGTGCCAGTAGGATCGGACAGGGGCTCAATCAGCCCCAGCATTTT.

In its sample, this clone was seen a few times. The chain couples TRBV5-5 to TRBJ2-2; 14 nucleotides match TRBD2. This CDR3 is built from 18 residues. The junction had 9 bases not matched to a gene; V was cut back by 4 bases and J by 4 bases. CDR1 is SGHKS and CDR2 is YYEKEE in the germline V gene (reference sequence). CDR3 amino acids: CASSGRLAGGPGTGELFF. DNA for the CDR3: TGTGCCAGCAGCGGACGACTAGCGGGGGGGCCCGGCACCGGGGAGCTGTTTTTT.

The chain employs TRBV10-3 and TRBJ1-4; 7 nucleotides align to TRBD1. Germline lookup yields CDR1 ENHRY and CDR2 SYGVKD. Trimming removed 5 bases from V and 0 bases from J; junction bases left unmatched: 3. The CDR3 totals 15 residues. The CDR3 reads CAISPGTATNEKLFF. CDR3 DNA: TGTGCCATCAGTCCCGGGACAGCAACTAATGAAAAACTGTTTTTT.

The CDR3 DNA is TGTGCCAGCAGCGCCTTCACTAGCCCTAGGAGGGAGACCCAGTACTTC. This sequence encodes CASSAFTSPRRETQYF. The rearrangement uses TRBV3-1 (or the pseudogene TRBV3-2) and TRBJ2-5, with D perhaps matching TRBD2 (6 bases). V was shortened by 5 bases and J by 5 bases, with 21 bases between the two germline ends. CDR1 LGHDT and CDR2 YNNKEL come from the germline V gene (reference sequence). This CDR3 region has 16 residues.

The chain couples TRBV7-2 to TRBJ2-2, with 9 nucleotides matching TRBD2. The germline CDR1 and CDR2 sequences are SGHTA and FQGNSA. The V and J ends lost 5 bases and 5 bases, in that order; junction bases with no gene match: 9. The CDR3 is 16 amino acids. CDR3 sequence reads: CASSQSGLAGTGELFF. The DNA of the CDR3 is TGTGCCAGCAGCCAGTCGGGACTAGCTGGAACCGGGGAGCTGTTTTTT.

This chain connects TRBV7-9 to TRBJ1-1; 7 nucleotides line up with TRBD1. V dropped 5 bases and J dropped 10; count of bases not matched to a gene: 13. There are 14 residues in the CDR3. Germline V lookup: CDR1 SEHNR, CDR2 FQNEAQ (reference sequence). The CDR3 sequence is CASSDIKGARGAFF. DNA for the CDR3: TGTGCCAGCAGCGACATAAAGGGGGCTCGGGGAGCTTTCTTT.

The chain combines TRBV27 with TRBJ2-2; D unresolved. Germline V CDR1 and CDR2: MNHEY, SMNVEV (reference sequence). The germline V and J ends were trimmed by 7 bases and 1 base, with 7 bases remaining between them. The CDR3 totals 13 residues. In nucleotides, the CDR3 is TGTGCCAGCACCTCGGGGAACACCGGGGAGCTGTTTTTT. Translation: CASTSGNTGELFF.